The T cell receptor beta chain described here comes from a study of T cells in Graves' hyperthyroidism and ophthalmopathy. The CDR3 runs to 13 residues. Germline trimming cut 3 bases from V and 5 bases from J; bases unmatched to any gene: 4. CDR1 DFQATT and CDR2 SNEGSKA come from the germline V gene (reference sequence). This clonotype has ten or more counts. Template material for amplifying TCR beta CDR3 regions consisted of RNA transcripts. The TCR CDR3 first-round RT-PCR relied on the HTBI primer set. Via MiXCR, TCRdb re-called the multiplex PCR reads, giving one row per CDR3 protein. The table has 450,000 to 700,000 distinct CDR3 sequences, roughly 50% seen once.

The sample consisted of peripheral blood or thyroid tissue (not recorded which). The chain uses TRBV20-1 and TRBJ1-1; TRBD1 matches 9 bases. The sequence was collected from an adult woman with Graves' disease, either hyperthyroidism or ophthalmopathy (not recorded which). The CDR3 is CSASRGQGTEAFF. The CDR3 nucleotides are TGCAGTGCTAGCCGGGGACAGGGTACTGAAGCTTTCTTT.